In its sample, the clone carrying this TCR beta chain was seen a few times. Its antigen is unidentified. Both peripheral blood and punch biopsies of lesional scalp skin were obtained from patients who had alopecia areata. This CDR3 is 14 amino acids long. From germline, CDR1 is MDHEN and CDR2 SYDVKM. V was cut by 3 bases and J by 11 bases, with 16 bases left in between. Extracted RNA was reverse transcribed, and the resulting cDNA served as sequencing template. Repertoires were generated with immunoSEQ multiplex PCR, while TCRdb's copy carries only in-frame clones and drops some. The sample carries more than 150,000 clones, more than 45% recorded once. These data are taken from a study of CD8+ T cells in alopecia areata. Study information: Treatment of the treated patients consisted of oral tofacitinib, 5 to 10 mg twice daily. Treatment ran 6 to 18 months, with 6 months of follow-up afterward.

Study results and caveats: In lesional scalp, particularly from alopecia totalis/universalis, clonality was higher than in normal scalp.

This specimen was CD8+ T cells sorted from blood, taken at week 0. The chain couples TRBV28 to TRBJ2-2; no definite D call. This clonotype was obtained from a human donor with alopecia areata. The CDR3, as DNA: TGTGCCAGCAGTTTCGTTGGGATGGCAGGAGAGCTGTTTTTT. Its protein product is CASSFVGMAGELFF.